What follows are 22 T cell receptor beta chains derived from one specimen sequenced in a study of beta chain features in type 1 diabetes. Expressed TCRB transcripts were sequenced after all isolated RNA was converted to cDNA. Profiled with immunoSEQ multiplex PCR; TCRdb holds only in-frame clones, not every one. Among 300,000 to 400,000 clones listed, approximately 8% were seen once. Sequencing input: central memory CD4+ T cells from blood. The receptor source for this set is a young woman in good health.

This clone was detected ten times or more. This chain joins TRBV6-1 and TRBJ2-7; 7 positions agree with TRBD2. With V trimmed by 3 bases and J by 3 bases, 5 bases remained unmatched. The germline gives CDR1 MNHNS, CDR2 SASEGT. This CDR3 region has 14 residues. The CDR3 loop reads CASSEGGSGYEQYF. The CDR3 nucleotides are TGTGCCAGCAGTGAGGGCGGGAGCGGCTACGAGCAGTACTTC.

There are many counts of this clone. V gene TRBV19 combines with J gene TRBJ1-1; TRBD1 matches at 7 bases. With 4 bases clipped from V and 4 bases from J, the junction kept 6 bases outside the gene matches. This CDR3 contains 14 residues. The germline gives CDR1 LNHDA, CDR2 SQIVND (reference sequence). The CDR3 spells CASSKGQPGTEAFF. CDR3 sequence (DNA): TGTGCCAGTAGTAAGGGACAGCCGGGCACTGAAGCTTTCTTT.

The table lists this clone with many counts. In the same sample, other DNA sequences code for this CDR3. The chain recombines TRBV10-3 with TRBJ2-2; 8 bases line up with TRBD2. This CDR3 region has 14 residues. Germline loops: CDR1 ENHRY, CDR2 SYGVKD. V lost 5 bases and J lost 1; bases outside the gene matches: 0. The CDR3 DNA reads as TGTGCCATCAGTCTAGCGGGGAACACCGGGGAGCTGTTTTTT. Amino acid sequence: CAISLAGNTGELFF.

This clone was observed a handful of times. This sample includes further DNA sequences coding for the same CDR3. V usage is TRBV7-9 and J usage is TRBJ2-7; 8 bases agree with TRBD2. This CDR3 region has 14 residues. Trimming removed 3 bases from V and 2 bases from J; junction bases left unmatched: 3. Germline loops: CDR1 SEHNR, CDR2 FQNEAQ (reference sequence). This CDR3 reads CASSLIAGPYEQYF. The CDR3, as DNA: TGTGCCAGCAGCTTGATAGCGGGACCCTACGAGCAGTACTTC. The full variable domain, in which reference TRBV7-9 and TRBJ2-7 provide the parts outside the CDR3, is DTGVSQNPRHKITKRGQNVTFRCDPISEHNRLYWYRQTLGQGPEFLTYFQNEAQLEKSRLLSDRFSAERPKGSFSTLEIQRTEQGDSAMYLCASSLIAGPYEQYFGPGTRLTVT.

This clone was detected only a few times. The V and J genes are TRBV18 and TRBJ1-4, with D unresolved. Trimming removed 3 bases from V and 0 bases from J, with 11 bases in between. The CDR3 is made up of 16 amino acids. Germline V gene data show CDR1 as KGHSH and CDR2 as LQKENI. Here the CDR3 reads CASSPAPRATNEKLFF. DNA for the CDR3: TGTGCCAGCTCACCGGCCCCCCGGGCAACTAATGAAAAACTGTTTTTT.

The chain joins TRBV11-2 to TRBJ2-5; D is undetermined. The V end lost 2 bases, the J end lost 1 base, and 14 bases lay between the germline ends. Per the germline V gene, CDR1 is SGHAT and CDR2 is FQNNGV. CDR3 length: 16 residues. The CDR3: CASSLSLGMGQETQYF. The DNA for the CDR3 is TGTGCCAGCAGCTTAAGTCTGGGGATGGGCCAAGAGACCCAGTACTTC.

The chain has TRBV5-1 and TRBJ2-2; D may be TRBD2 (5 bases). This CDR3 contains 13 residues. V lost 2 bases to trimming and J lost 7 bases, with 9 bases between them. CDR1 and CDR2 (germline): SGHRS, YFSETQ. The CDR3 DNA reads TGCGCCAGCAGCTTCGCCGGGAACGGGGAGCTGTTTTTT. As protein: CASSFAGNGELFF.

There are a few counts of this clone. This chain uses TRBV27 with TRBJ2-7, with 8 bases fitting TRBD1. Trimming removed 2 bases from V and 1 base from J; junction bases left unmatched: 4. The CDR3 loop spans 15 amino acids. Germline V lookup: CDR1 MNHEY, CDR2 SMNVEV (reference sequence). The CDR3 region is CASSLKQGGSYEQYF. CDR3 nucleotides: TGTGCCAGCAGTTTAAAACAGGGGGGTTCCTACGAGCAGTACTTC.

There are a few counts of this clone. This sequence joins TRBV29-1 and TRBJ2-7, with 7 bases matching TRBD2. This CDR3 has 13 amino acids. With V trimmed by 5 bases and J by 2 bases, 6 bases remained unmatched. CDR1 is SQVTM, CDR2 ANQGSEA, per germline. The CDR3 protein is CSVQVGGTYEQYF. The CDR3 DNA is TGCAGCGTTCAGGTGGGAGGGACCTACGAGCAGTACTTC.

A few counts support this clone. V is TRBV18 and J is TRBJ2-1, with TRBD1 matching over 8 bases. V shed 0 bases, J shed 7 bases, and the junction held 8 bases outside the gene matches. CDR3 length: 16 residues. The germline V gene encodes CDR1 KGHSH and CDR2 LQKENI. CDR3 protein: CASSPPGTGEVNEQFF. CDR3 nucleotide sequence: TGTGCCAGCTCACCACCCGGGACAGGTGAGGTAAATGAGCAGTTCTTC.

J is TRBJ2-1 and V is TRBV15; 9 positions agree with TRBD2. J gave up 8 bases and V 1 base, and 6 bases lay outside the gene matches. Germline loops: CDR1 LNHNV, CDR2 YYDKDF (reference sequence). This CDR3 is 15 amino acids long. CDR3 protein: CATSRVPAGGDEQFF. CDR3 in DNA: TGTGCCACCAGCAGAGTGCCGGCGGGAGGGGATGAGCAGTTCTTC.

This clone was counted only a few times. This rearrangement joins TRBV6-6 to TRBJ2-4; D unclear. Trimming shortened V by 6 bases and J by 0 bases, and 6 bases separated the two germline ends. Per the germline V gene, CDR1 is MNHNY and CDR2 is SVGAGI (reference sequence). The CDR3 has 13 amino acids. For the CDR3, the DNA is TGTGCCAGCAGGCTGGAAGCCAAAAACATTCAGTACTTC. As protein: CASRLEAKNIQYF.

The chain is built from TRBV5-1 and TRBJ2-7; 9 nucleotides line up with TRBD1. There are 12 residues in the CDR3. Per germline, CDR1 SGHRS and CDR2 YFSETQ. With V trimmed by 3 bases and J by 6 bases, 1 base remained unmatched. This CDR3 is CASSWTGAEQYF. The CDR3, as DNA: TGCGCCAGCAGCTGGACAGGGGCCGAGCAGTACTTC. Complete variable domain (other parts from reference TRBV5-1 and TRBJ2-7): KAGVTQTPRYLIKTRGQQVTLSCSPISGHRSVSWYQQTPGQGLQFLFEYFSETQRNKGNFPGRFSGRQFSNSRSEMNVSTLELGDSALYLCASSWTGAEQYFGPGTRLTVT.

This clone was found many times. The chain couples TRBV6-5 to TRBJ2-7; a possible D gene is TRBD2 (6 bases). Germline CDR1 reads MNHEY; CDR2 reads SVGAGI. CDR3 length equals 14 residues. Deletions cut 6 bases from V and 1 base from J, with 13 bases between. CDR3 residues: CASRWDGTSYEQYF. CDR3 nucleotide sequence: TGTGCCAGCAGATGGGACGGGACTTCCTACGAGCAGTACTTC.

This clone was picked up a small number of times. The chain links TRBV5-1 to TRBJ2-1; D perhaps matches TRBD2 (6 bases). Trimming left V 0 bases short and J 7 bases short, with 17 bases between. The CDR3 consists of 16 residues. Germline V gives CDR1 SGHRS, CDR2 YFSETQ. CDR3 sequence (DNA): TGCGCCAGCAGCTTGGGTGTGACGGGAGTAGGGAATGAGCAGTTCTTC. It yields the protein CASSLGVTGVGNEQFF.

This clone was seen repeatedly, ten times or more. The chain links TRBV2 to TRBJ2-1; 9 nucleotides line up with TRBD2. CDR3 length: 15 residues. Looked up from germline, CDR1 is SNHLY and CDR2 is FYNNEI. V was pared by 3 bases and J by 8 bases, with 8 bases of the junction left unmatched. The CDR3 DNA reads as TGTGCCAGCAGTGAGGGCGGGAGGGCCGGCGATGAGCAGTTCTTC. This gives the protein CASSEGGRAGDEQFF.

The chain links TRBV18 to TRBJ1-2; no firm D call. In germline, CDR1 is KGHSH, CDR2 LQKENI. V lost 3 bases and J lost 3, with 8 bases in between. The CDR3 consists of 13 residues. The CDR3 protein is CASSPGSYYGYTF. CDR3 bases: TGTGCCAGCTCACCGGGGAGTTACTATGGCTACACCTTC.

This clone turned up a few times. CDR3 amino acids: CASSAPSSGRFQTQYF. The DNA of the CDR3 is TGTGCCAGCAGCGCCCCCTCTAGCGGGAGGTTCCAGACCCAGTACTTC. The chain carries TRBV9 and TRBJ2-5, with TRBD2 matching 11 bases. The CDR3 is made up of 16 amino acids. In germline, CDR1 is SGDLS, CDR2 YYNGEE. V lost 3 bases to trimming and J lost 6 bases; unmatched junction nucleotides: 10. The complete variable domain, with remaining parts taken from reference TRBV9 and TRBJ2-5, reads DSGVTQTPKHLITATGQRVTLRCSPRSGDLSVYWYQQSLDQGLQFLIQYYNGEERAKGNILERFSAQQFPDLHSELNLSSLELGDSALYFCASSAPSSGRFQTQYFGPGTRLLVL.

This clone was found a few times. The CDR3 loop is CASSQDYRTIPLNTEAFF. The CDR3 DNA sequence: TGCGCCAGCAGCCAAGATTATAGGACTATACCACTGAACACTGAAGCTTTCTTT. V is TRBV4-3 and J is TRBJ1-1; D uncertain. This CDR3 contains 18 residues. Trimming left V 0 bases short and J 0 bases short, with 17 bases between. The V gene's germline CDR1 is LGHNA and CDR2 YSLEER.

In this sample, this clone turned up many times. The V and J genes are TRBV7-9 and TRBJ2-1; no reliable D call. The CDR3 consists of 11 residues. V lost 2 bases and J lost 10, with 6 bases in between. Germline-derived CDR1 and CDR2 are SEHNR and FQNEAQ (reference sequence). The CDR3 protein is CASSLIREQFF. The CDR3 DNA follows: TGTGCCAGCAGCTTAATTAGAGAGCAGTTCTTC.

This sequence joins TRBV7-8 and TRBJ2-1, with 8 bases identical to TRBD1. The junction had 7 bases not matched to a gene; V was cut back by 1 base and J by 5 bases. This CDR3 has 16 amino acids. The germline V gene encodes CDR1 SGHVS and CDR2 FQNEAQ. The CDR3 here is CASSLGYRGVDNEQFF. For the CDR3, the DNA is TGTGCCAGCAGCTTAGGTTACAGGGGGGTAGACAATGAGCAGTTCTTC.

This clone has more than one count but fewer than ten. Sequence at one end of the junction differs from germline and may be a read error. Written as DNA, the CDR3 is TGTGCCAGCAGCCAACTCCGACAGCCCCAAGGGACCCAGTACTTC. It encodes CASSQLRQPQGTQYF. This rearrangement joins TRBV14 to TRBJ2-5; D perhaps matches TRBD1 (5 bases). The CDR3 is 15 residues long. CDR1 SGHDN and CDR2 FVKESK come from the germline V gene.